This T cell receptor (beta chain) emerged from a study of cytomegalovirus exposure and HLA in healthy donors. Study-wide points: The study labeled more than 150 TCR beta chains cytomegalovirus-associated. Compared with the roughly 670-donor mean, an Asian-associated ancestry cluster reportedly had fewer N-insertions, according to a later analysis.

Donors counted as nominally healthy when sampled, yet unrecorded immune exposures were likely. Only one count was recorded for this clone. Its target is unknown. Germline V gene lookup returns CDR1 LNHDA and CDR2 SQIVND (reference sequence). The CDR3 totals 14 residues. V was clipped by 1 base and J by 1 base, with 6 bases between them. Primers: 60 Vbeta forward and 13 Jbeta reverse. Sequencing used immunoSEQ multiplex PCR; TCRdb keeps in-frame clones, though not all of them. The sample holds tens of thousands of clones; about 81% are singletons and the top ten take around 7%. The J gene is TRBJ2-3, the V gene TRBV19, with no clear D. The TCR originated in a human donor in good health. Source material: PBMCs. The CDR3 region is CASSIGSGTDTQYF. The CDR3 DNA reads as TGTGCCAGTAGTATAGGTAGTGGCACAGATACGCAGTATTTT.